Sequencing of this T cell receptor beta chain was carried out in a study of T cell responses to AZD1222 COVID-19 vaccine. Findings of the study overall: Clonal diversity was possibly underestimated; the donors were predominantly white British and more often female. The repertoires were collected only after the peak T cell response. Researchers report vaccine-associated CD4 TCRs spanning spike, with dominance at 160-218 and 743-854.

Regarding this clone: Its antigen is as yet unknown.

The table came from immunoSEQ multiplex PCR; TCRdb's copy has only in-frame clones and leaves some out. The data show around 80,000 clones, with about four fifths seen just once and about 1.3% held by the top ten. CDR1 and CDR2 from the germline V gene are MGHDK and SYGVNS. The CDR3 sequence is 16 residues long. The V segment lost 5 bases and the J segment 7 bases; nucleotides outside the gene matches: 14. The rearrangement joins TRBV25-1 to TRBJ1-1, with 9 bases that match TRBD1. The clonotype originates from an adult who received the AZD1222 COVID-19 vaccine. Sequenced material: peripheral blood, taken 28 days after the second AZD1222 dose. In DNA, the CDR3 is TGTGCCAGCAGTAGCCCAAGCGGCCGGGACAGGGTTGAAGCTTTCTTT. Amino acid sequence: CASSSPSGRDRVEAFF.